The 10 T cell receptor beta chains presented below share a single source sample, sequenced in a study of blood T cell repertoires in COVID-19. Clones were sequenced by immunoSEQ multiplex PCR, and TCRdb holds only the in-frame ones, with some missing. Seen here are hundreds of thousands of clones, about nine tenths observed once, and the top ten hold around a tenth. Input material: PBMCs or T cells enriched from blood (not recorded which). Every receptor here comes from a middle-aged woman who had recovered from COVID-19.

This chain joins TRBV7-6 and TRBJ2-2, with D unresolved. The CDR3 has 17 residues. V was shortened by 7 bases and J by 6 bases, with 24 bases between the two germline ends. Germline CDR1 and CDR2: SGHVS and FNYEAQ. The CDR3 coding sequence is TGTGCCAGCACTCCTTTCCCCCTCGGGTCTCCAGCCGGGGAGCTGTTTTTT. The encoded protein is CASTPFPLGSPAGELFF. Full variable domain (rest looked up from reference TRBV7-6 and TRBJ2-2): GAGVSQSPRYKVTKRGQDVALRCDPISGHVSLYWYRQALGQGPEFLTYFNYEAQQDKSGLPNDRFSAERPEGSISTLTIQRTEQRDSAMYRCASTPFPLGSPAGELFFGEGSRLTVL.

The CDR3 DNA sequence: TGTGCCTGGGGGGAGGGGTTAGCCAAAAACATTCAGTACTTC. Translating gives CAWGEGLAKNIQYF. The genes are TRBV30 and TRBJ2-4, with 7 nucleotides matching TRBD2. The CDR3 contains 14 residues. The germline CDR1 and CDR2 sequences are GTSNPN and SVGIG (reference sequence). The V segment lost 5 bases and the J segment 0 bases; nucleotides outside the gene matches: 4.

The gene calls are TRBV6-4 and TRBJ1-1, with a tentative D call TRBD1 (5 bases). Trimming pared 2 bases from V and 4 bases from J, leaving 11 bases between. CDR1 and CDR2 (germline): MRHNA, SNTAGT. This CDR3 spans 14 amino acids. CDR3 residues: CASSDSTGGTEAFF. Written as DNA, the CDR3 is TGTGCCAGCAGTGACAGCACGGGGGGCACTGAAGCTTTCTTT.

V gene TRBV7-9 combines with J gene TRBJ2-1, with D possibly TRBD2 on 6 matching bases. The CDR3 spans 16 residues. V was trimmed by 4 bases and J by 4 bases, leaving 17 bases between them. Germline values: CDR1 SEHNR, CDR2 FQNEAQ (reference sequence). CDR3 nucleotides: TGTGCCAGCAGCTCGGGCGGGGTTTCAAGTTACAATGAGCAGTTCTTC. Protein product: CASSSGGVSSYNEQFF.

This clone was picked up many times. The V call is TRBV23-1, the J call TRBJ1-2; 8 nucleotides align to TRBD1. TRBV23-1 is noted as an ORF with a role that remains uncertain. This CDR3 contains 14 residues. With V trimmed by 1 base and J by 5 bases, 3 bases remained unmatched. CDR3 sequence reads: CASSQWTGPYGYTF. The CDR3, as DNA: TGCGCCAGCAGTCAATGGACAGGGCCTTATGGCTACACCTTC.

This chain uses TRBV24-1 with TRBJ2-7; 7 nucleotides align to TRBD2. This CDR3 contains 14 residues. Germline assignment: CDR1 KGHDR and CDR2 SFDVKD. V was clipped by 5 bases and J by 5 bases; unmatched bases: 8. In DNA form, the CDR3 reads TGTGCCACCAGTGGTGGGCCGGGAGGCCACGAGCAGTACTTC. It yields the protein CATSGGPGGHEQYF.

This clone appeared once. This chain connects TRBV7-2 to TRBJ2-7; tentatively, D is TRBD2 (6 bases). The germline V gene encodes CDR1 SGHTA and CDR2 FQGNSA. The CDR3 loop spans 13 amino acids. Trimming cost V 1 base and J 4 bases, with 8 bases left between them. For the CDR3, the DNA is TGTGCCAGCAGCTTAGTCCGGGAGTACGAGCAGTACTTC. Translating gives CASSLVREYEQYF.

The sample holds one count of this clone. The rearrangement uses TRBV19 and TRBJ1-4; D ambiguous. There are 15 residues in the CDR3. Deletions cut 5 bases from V and 2 bases from J, with 12 bases between. The germline V gene encodes CDR1 LNHDA and CDR2 SQIVND (reference sequence). CDR3 sequence (DNA): TGTGCCAGTAGTGGGCCACTTCGCACTAATGAAAAACTGTTTTTT. As protein: CASSGPLRTNEKLFF.

The rearrangement uses TRBV29-1 and TRBJ2-5, with 9 bases identical to TRBD1. V shed 6 bases and J 3 bases; nucleotides not matched to a gene: 5. Germline CDR1 is SQVTM and CDR2 is ANQGSEA. The CDR3 length is 13 residues. The CDR3 DNA follows: TGCAGCGTGGACAGGGGTTCGGAAGAGACCCAGTACTTC. It codes for CSVDRGSEETQYF.

The chain has TRBV7-3 and TRBJ2-1; 8 bases map to TRBD1. With 5 bases clipped from V and 10 bases from J, the junction kept 7 bases outside the gene matches. Germline assignment: CDR1 SGHTA and CDR2 FQGTGA. This CDR3 region has 13 residues. In DNA form, the CDR3 reads TGTGCCAGCAGCCGTGCAGGGGGCATCGAGCAGTTCTTC. Its translation: CASSRAGGIEQFF.